The present entry profiles one T cell receptor (beta chain) with its context. Profiled with immunoSEQ multiplex PCR; TCRdb holds only in-frame clones, not every one. The table lists 45,000 or so clones, 45% to 60% of them singletons. The sample belongs to a study of cytotoxic CD8 clonotypes in ibrutinib-treated CLL. Study-wide background: Included were roughly ten relapsed/refractory and about 15 treatment-naive patients, of whom roughly 17 were IGHV unmutated. Patients attained about 25 partial and 2 complete responses; at median around 63 months, about 15 remained remitted while approximately 12 progressed.

V lost 3 bases and J lost 3, with 14 bases in between. CDR3 length: 14 amino acids. CDR1 and CDR2 (germline): SQVTM, ANQGSEA. The sample consisted of PBMCs, taken after 24 months of ibrutinib treatment. The clonotype originates from a human donor with chronic lymphocytic leukemia. V gene TRBV29-1 combines with J gene TRBJ1-1, with D perhaps TRBD1 (5 bases). CDR3: CSVDRGWKDTEAFF. CDR3 nucleotides: TGCAGCGTTGATAGGGGCTGGAAGGACACTGAAGCTTTCTTT.